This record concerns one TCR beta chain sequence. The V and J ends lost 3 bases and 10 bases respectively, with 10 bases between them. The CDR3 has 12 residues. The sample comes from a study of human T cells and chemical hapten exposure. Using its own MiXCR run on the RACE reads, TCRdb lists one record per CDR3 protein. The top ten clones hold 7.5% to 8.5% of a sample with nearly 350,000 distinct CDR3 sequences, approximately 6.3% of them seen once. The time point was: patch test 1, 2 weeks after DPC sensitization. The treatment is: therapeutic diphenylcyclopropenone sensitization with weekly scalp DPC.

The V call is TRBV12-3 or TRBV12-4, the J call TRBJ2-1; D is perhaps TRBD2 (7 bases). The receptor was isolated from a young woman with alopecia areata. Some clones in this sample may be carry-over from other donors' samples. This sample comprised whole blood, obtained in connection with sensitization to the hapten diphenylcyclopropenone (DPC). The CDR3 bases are TGTGCCAGCAGTTTGGGGGGGCAGGAGCAGTTCTTC. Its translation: CASSLGGQEQFF.